The 4 T cell receptor beta chains below come from one sample, sequenced in a study of CD8+CD57+ T cells in acquired aplastic anemia. Flow cytometry had shown expanded CD8+CD57+ cells in the patients chosen for sequencing. TCR beta VDJ and CDR3 profiling used genomic DNA as template. MiXCR, run by TCRdb on the reads, gives a single entry per CDR3 protein. The sample contains under 200,000 distinct CDR3 sequences, around 48% of which appear only once. The specimen sequenced was sorted CD4+, CD8+, or CD8+CD57+ T cells (not recorded which) from PBMCs. The receptors derive from a human donor with aplastic anemia.

The CDR3 here is CASSLAAYYNEQFF. CDR3 coding DNA: TGTGCCAGCAGTCTAGCGGCCTACTACAATGAGCAGTTCTTC. The V call is TRBV6-2 or TRBV6-3, the J call TRBJ2-1; 7 bases are shared with TRBD2. This CDR3 has 14 residues. Trimming removed 5 bases from V and 3 bases from J; junction bases left unmatched: 4. Germline CDR1 is MNHEY and CDR2 is SVGEGT.

This clonotype was found many times. The chain has TRBV20-1 and TRBJ2-7; 8 bases match TRBD1. Germline values: CDR1 DFQATT, CDR2 SNEGSKA (reference sequence). The CDR3 length is 11 residues. As DNA, the CDR3 is TGCAGCGCGGGACAGGCCTACGAGCAGTACTTC. It specifies CSAGQAYEQYF.

Note on this clonotype: A much larger clone differs by one base, so this may be a read error. The gene calls are TRBV5-1 and TRBJ1-5; TRBD1 aligns across 9 bases. Germline CDR1 SGHRS, CDR2 YFSETQ. The CDR3 length is 15 residues. This chain's CDR3 is CTSSLAGDRDQPQHF. CDR3 bases: TGCACCAGCAGCTTGGCCGGGGACAGGGATCAGCCCCAGCATTTT.

This CDR3 is CASSRNGDPRSYGYTF. As DNA, the CDR3 is TGTGCCAGCAGCCGGAACGGGGACCCCCGAAGCTATGGCTACACCTTC. The V gene is TRBV14, the J gene TRBJ1-2; possible D gene TRBD1, 5 bases. Germline V gene lookup returns CDR1 SGHDN and CDR2 FVKESK. CDR3 length equals 16 residues. The V and J ends lost 4 bases and 4 bases respectively, with 19 bases between them. The full variable domain, completed using reference TRBV14 and TRBJ1-2, is EAGVTQFPSHSVIEKGQTVTLRCDPISGHDNLYWYRRVMGKEIKFLLHFVKESKQDESGMPNNRFLAERTGGTYSTLKVQPAELEDSGVYFCASSRNGDPRSYGYTFGSGTRLTVV.